These 27 T cell receptor beta chains share one sample of origin, sequenced in a study of cytotoxic CD8 clonotypes in ibrutinib-treated CLL. Here immunoSEQ multiplex PCR was the method, and the copy in TCRdb shows in-frame clones only, minus some. This sample has 73,000 or so clones, with around 65% found just once. The material was PBMCs, obtained after 12 months of ibrutinib treatment. Receptors were obtained from a human donor with chronic lymphocytic leukemia.

The chain has TRBV5-6 and TRBJ2-3; maybe TRBD1 (6 bases). The CDR3 sequence is 12 residues long. V lost 0 bases and J 8 bases, leaving 7 bases between the germline ends. Germline assignment: CDR1 SGHDT and CDR2 YYEEEE. The CDR3 coding sequence is TGTGCCAGCAGCTTGGGGGGGCGTACGCAGTATTTT. Translation: CASSLGGRTQYF.

This clone has just one count. The V gene is TRBV15, the J gene TRBJ2-5, with 9 bases that match TRBD1. Trimming cost V 1 base and J 2 bases; bases outside gene matches: 8. The CDR3 contains 17 residues. The V gene's germline CDR1 is LNHNV and CDR2 YYDKDF (reference sequence). CDR3 region: CATSRAYRGQGQETQYF. The CDR3 nucleotides read TGTGCCACCAGCAGAGCGTACAGGGGGCAGGGGCAAGAGACCCAGTACTTC.

The V and J genes are TRBV9 and TRBJ2-5, with TRBD2 matching 7 bases. V shed 0 bases and J 2 bases; nucleotides not matched to a gene: 7. Germline V gene sequence: CDR1 SGDLS, CDR2 YYNGEE. The length of the CDR3 is 16 residues. CDR3: CASSVGGLAAQETQYF. In nucleotides, the CDR3 is TGTGCCAGCAGCGTAGGTGGGCTAGCGGCTCAAGAGACCCAGTACTTC.

In its sample, this clone was seen a few times. The junction departs from the called germline gene at one end, perhaps through a read error. V usage is TRBV5-1 and J usage is TRBJ2-7, with TRBD1 matching over 7 bases. The V gene's germline CDR1 is SGHRS and CDR2 YFSETQ. CDR3 length: 14 amino acids. CDR3 DNA sequence: TGCGCCAGCAACTTGGGAGACAGGGCCCACGAGCAGTACTTC. This gives the protein CASNLGDRAHEQYF.

This clone was seen a single time. The V call is TRBV2, the J call TRBJ2-5; TRBD2 is a possible D gene (5 bases). CDR3 length: 13 residues. Germline V CDR1 and CDR2: SNHLY, FYNNEI. V shed 4 bases and J shed 5 bases, with 11 bases lying between them. The CDR3 is CASSGTRGETQYF. In DNA, the CDR3 is TGTGCCAGCAGTGGCACGAGAGGGGAGACCCAGTACTTC.

The chain joins TRBV29-1 to TRBJ1-2; D unresolved. This CDR3 contains 10 residues. V lost 3 bases to trimming and J lost 4 bases, with 3 bases between them. CDR1 and CDR2 from the germline V gene are SQVTM and ANQGSEA. CDR3: CSVEAYGYTF. CDR3 nucleotide sequence: TGCAGCGTTGAGGCCTATGGCTACACCTTC.

This chain uses TRBV6-4 with TRBJ2-2; 8 nucleotides agree with TRBD1. With 5 bases clipped from V and 4 bases from J, the junction kept 3 bases outside the gene matches. The CDR3 consists of 14 residues. Germline V gene lookup returns CDR1 MRHNA and CDR2 SNTAGT. The CDR3, as DNA: TGTGCCAGCAGTACTACAGGGGGCACCGGGGAGCTGTTTTTT. It yields the protein CASSTTGGTGELFF.

This sequence joins TRBV30 and TRBJ1-5, with D tentatively TRBD1 (6 bases). V lost 1 base and J lost 9, with 13 bases in between. Per the germline V gene, CDR1 is GTSNPN and CDR2 is SVGIG (reference sequence). The CDR3 has 13 residues. The CDR3 DNA follows: TGTGCCTGGAGTGCGCAGGGGCGAGCGCCCCAGCATTTT. Protein product: CAWSAQGRAPQHF.

The V and J genes are TRBV21-1 and TRBJ1-5. TRBV21-1 is described as a pseudogene. This CDR3 contains 13 residues. The DNA for the CDR3 is TGTGCCAGCAGCAATCGGGGCGATCAGCCCCAGCATTTT. It translates to CASSNRGDQPQHF.

The rearrangement links TRBV30 to TRBJ2-1; D possibly corresponds to TRBD1 (5 bases). Germline V CDR1 and CDR2: GTSNPN, SVGIG (reference sequence). The CDR3 has 15 residues. The V gene lost 7 bases and the J gene lost 8 bases, with 24 bases spanning the gap. CDR3 sequence reads: CASKQESPARDEQFF. CDR3 nucleotide sequence: TGTGCCTCCAAACAGGAAAGTCCTGCCAGGGATGAGCAGTTCTTC.

This sequence joins TRBV5-1 and TRBJ1-6; possible D gene TRBD1, 5 bases. There are 16 residues in the CDR3. Germline CDR1 and CDR2: SGHRS and YFSETQ. The germline V and J ends were trimmed by 0 bases and 9 bases, with 16 bases remaining between them. CDR3 in amino acids: CASSLAAQGRGSPLHF. In nucleotides, the CDR3 is TGCGCCAGCAGCTTGGCCGCGCAGGGAAGGGGTTCACCCCTCCACTTT.

J is TRBJ2-5 and V is TRBV7-2, with D perhaps assigned TRBD1 or TRBD2 (6 bases each). This CDR3 contains 17 residues. Trimming cost V 1 base and J 4 bases, with 19 bases left between them. Germline V gene sequence: CDR1 SGHTA, CDR2 FQGNSA. The CDR3 protein is CASSLDGSARGGETQYF. The CDR3 region has the DNA TGTGCCAGCAGCTTAGATGGGTCCGCCAGGGGAGGAGAGACCCAGTACTTC.

J is TRBJ2-7 and V is TRBV18; TRBD1 matches 10 bases. Germline CDR1 is KGHSH and CDR2 is LQKENI. The CDR3 contains 14 residues. Trimming cost V 6 bases and J 1 base; bases outside gene matches: 3. The CDR3 loop is CASSRDRGSYEQYF. CDR3 DNA: TGTGCCAGCTCCCGGGACAGGGGTTCCTACGAGCAGTACTTC.

J is TRBJ1-2 and V is TRBV7-9; 7 nucleotides agree with TRBD1. The CDR3 loop spans 12 amino acids. CDR1 is SEHNR, CDR2 FQNEAQ, per germline (reference sequence). J gave up 7 bases and V 4 bases, and 3 bases lay outside the gene matches. The CDR3, as DNA: TGTGCCAGCAGCTCTGACAGGGCTGGCTACACCTTC. It encodes CASSSDRAGYTF.

The chain recombines TRBV6-1 with TRBJ1-5; 7 bases map to TRBD1. Germline V CDR1 and CDR2: MNHNS, SASEGT. With 4 bases clipped from V and 4 bases from J, the junction kept 4 bases outside the gene matches. The CDR3 is 14 amino acids. CDR3 region: CASSVRDRNQPQHF. The CDR3 DNA follows: TGTGCCAGCAGTGTAAGGGACAGAAATCAGCCCCAGCATTTT.

The J gene is TRBJ2-3, the V gene TRBV18; perhaps TRBD2 as D (5 bases). CDR3 size: 16 residues. Trimming pared 4 bases from V and 0 bases from J, leaving 14 bases between. CDR1 is KGHSH, CDR2 LQKENI, per germline. Here the CDR3 reads CASSQPRGGSTDTQYF. The CDR3 DNA reads as TGTGCCAGCTCACAGCCACGCGGCGGGAGCACAGATACGCAGTATTTT.

This chain joins TRBV19 and TRBJ2-1; D gene ambiguous. The CDR3 sequence is 10 residues long. Germline lookup yields CDR1 LNHDA and CDR2 SQIVND (reference sequence). Deletions cut 5 bases from V and 6 bases from J, with 2 bases between. Here the CDR3 DNA reads TGTGCCAGTAGTGCCAATGAGCAGTTCTTC. Its protein is CASSANEQFF.

The rearrangement uses TRBV7-2 and TRBJ1-4; D unclear. Trimming cost V 3 bases and J 8 bases, with 13 bases left between them. The CDR3 contains 14 residues. Germline assignment: CDR1 SGHTA and CDR2 FQGNSA. The CDR3 reads CASSFSRNGEKLFF. Written as DNA, the CDR3 is TGTGCCAGCAGCTTCTCCCGGAACGGAGAAAAACTGTTTTTT.

The chain employs TRBV4-3 and TRBJ2-7; 13 bases fit TRBD2. Per germline, CDR1 LGHNA and CDR2 YSLEER. V shed 0 bases, J shed 2 bases, and the junction held 10 bases outside the gene matches. The CDR3 sequence is 19 residues long. CDR3 nucleotide sequence: TGCGCCAGCAGCCAAGAGCGTGTACTAGCGGGGGGGACACCCTACGAGCAGTACTTC. Translating gives CASSQERVLAGGTPYEQYF.

This chain joins TRBV15 and TRBJ2-5; TRBD1 aligns across 7 bases. J lost 5 bases, V lost 1 base, and 4 bases had no gene match. CDR3 length: 14 residues. Germline V gene sequence: CDR1 LNHNV, CDR2 YYDKDF (reference sequence). The CDR3 DNA sequence: TGTGCCACCAGCAGAGGACAGGGCGACGAGACCCAGTACTTC. It is translated as CATSRGQGDETQYF.

The chain uses TRBV30 and TRBJ2-1; D may be TRBD2 (6 bases). In germline, CDR1 is GTSNPN, CDR2 SVGIG (reference sequence). The V end was cut by 3 bases, the J end by 9 bases, with 15 bases between. This CDR3 spans 13 amino acids. CDR3 loop: CAWRGLGSGEQFF. The CDR3 region has the DNA TGTGCCTGGAGGGGACTCGGATCGGGTGAGCAGTTCTTC.

This clone has more than one count but fewer than ten. V and J are TRBV7-6 and TRBJ1-5; tentatively, D is TRBD1 (5 bases). The CDR3 length is 17 residues. Germline V gene sequence: CDR1 SGHVS, CDR2 FNYEAQ. With 2 bases removed from V and 0 bases from J, the gap between germline ends came to 14 bases. CDR3 nucleotides: TGTGCCAGCAGCTTATACGCGGGGGTCTATAGCAATCAGCCCCAGCATTTT. Translating gives CASSLYAGVYSNQPQHF.

This sequence joins TRBV5-1 and TRBJ2-7; D remains ambiguous. Germline V gene lookup returns CDR1 SGHRS and CDR2 YFSETQ. Trimming took 4 bases from V and 0 from J, leaving 11 bases between them. The CDR3 has 14 residues. The CDR3 spells CASSPVATSYEQYF. CDR3 nucleotide sequence: TGCGCCAGCAGCCCGGTGGCCACCTCCTACGAGCAGTACTTC.

This clone was found a few times. The chain uses TRBV10-3 and TRBJ2-1, with 8 bases lining up with TRBD1. The V segment lost 4 bases and the J segment 8 bases; nucleotides outside the gene matches: 4. CDR3 length: 13 amino acids. CDR1 ENHRY and CDR2 SYGVKD come from the germline V gene. The CDR3 sequence: CAISGVRGHEQFF. In DNA, the CDR3 is TGTGCCATCAGTGGAGTCAGGGGGCATGAGCAGTTCTTC.

The V gene is TRBV6-5, the J gene TRBJ1-2; 10 bases are a match to TRBD1. The CDR3 is 15 residues long. V was clipped by 4 bases and J by 7 bases; unmatched bases: 9. Germline V lookup: CDR1 MNHEY, CDR2 SVGAGI. The CDR3 loop reads CASSSRDRGRGGYTF. The CDR3 DNA follows: TGTGCCAGCAGTTCGCGCGACAGGGGGCGAGGTGGCTACACCTTC.

The genes are TRBV18 and TRBJ2-7; TRBD1 matches 12 bases. V lost 1 base to trimming and J lost 4 bases; unmatched junction nucleotides: 8. Germline CDR1 is KGHSH and CDR2 is LQKENI. This CDR3 spans 17 amino acids. This CDR3 reads CASSPLRPGQGAYEQYF. CDR3 sequence (DNA): TGTGCCAGCTCACCACTGCGACCGGGACAGGGGGCTTACGAGCAGTACTTC. The entire variable domain, with the rest obtained from reference TRBV18 and TRBJ2-7, is as follows: NAGVMQNPRHLVRRRGQEARLRCSPMKGHSHVYWYRQLPEEGLKFMVYLQKENIIDESGMPKERFSAEFPKEGPSILRIQQVVRGDSAAYFCASSPLRPGQGAYEQYFGPGTRLTVT.

This clone was observed a few times. The gene calls are TRBV7-9 and TRBJ2-7; no firm D call. The CDR3 is 14 amino acids. Germline V gene sequence: CDR1 SEHNR, CDR2 FQNEAQ (reference sequence). Trimming stripped 1 base from V and 7 bases from J, with 14 bases between. The CDR3 DNA is TGTGCCAGCAGCTTAGATCGGTCAGCCAGGGAGCAGTACTTC. It yields the protein CASSLDRSAREQYF.